Listed below are T cell receptor beta chains from one sample, sequenced in a study of blood T cell repertoires in COVID-19. TCRdb's table, derived via immunoSEQ multiplex PCR, lists solely in-frame clones and lacks some. The data show tens of thousands of clones, with approximately 84% seen just once and approximately 12% held by the top ten. Sequencing input: peripheral blood. The receptor source for this set is a human donor in a cohort sampled during active COVID-19. Both conserved end residues are part of each CDR3. D genes are given only for firm matches. Clone size is shown for a subset of rows, as once, few, many or a class of expanded clone.

abundance	v_gene	j_gene	d_gene	CDR3nt	CDR3aa
NA	TRBV5-4	TRBJ2-7	NA	TGTGCCAGCAGCTTGGGCGGCTACGAGCAGTACTTC	CASSLGGYEQYF
NA	TRBV19	TRBJ2-3	TRBD2	TGTGCCAGTAGTACGCGGGGGACTAGCGGGACCACAGATACGCAGTATTTT	CASSTRGTSGTTDTQYF
NA	TRBV5-4	TRBJ2-5	TRBD1	TGTGCCAGCAGCCCAAGGGACAGAGAAGAGACCCAGTACTTC	CASSPRDREETQYF
NA	TRBV3-1/TRBV3-2	TRBJ2-5	TRBD2	TGTGCCAGCAGCCAAAGGACTAGCGGGACTTCCGGGACCCAGTACTTC	CASSQRTSGTSGTQYF
NA	TRBV12-3/TRBV12-4	TRBJ2-1	NA	TGTGCCAGCAGTTGGAGGCGGGACAATGAGCAGTTCTTC	CASSWRRDNEQFF
NA	TRBV5-1	TRBJ2-7	TRBD1	TGCGCCAGCAGCCCGGAGGGACAGGGGGGCACTTACTTC	CASSPEGQGGTYF
NA	TRBV2	TRBJ2-5	NA	TGTGCCAGCACGGCGGGGGCTGTGGAGACCCAGTACTTC	CASTAGAVETQYF
NA	TRBV5-1	TRBJ2-1	NA	TGCGCCAGCAGCTTGGGAGACAGTTACAATGAGCAGTTCTTC	CASSLGDSYNEQFF
NA	TRBV4-2	TRBJ2-6	NA	TGTGCCAGCAGCCTCCCTTCGGCCAACGTCCTGACTTTC	CASSLPSANVLTF
NA	TRBV24-1	TRBJ2-1	NA	TGTGCCACTCCCCCCCCGAGGGAGGACTCCTACAATGAGCAGTTCTTC	CATPPPREDSYNEQFF
NA	TRBV3-1/TRBV3-2	TRBJ2-3	TRBD2	TGTGCCAGCAGCCTCATGGGACTAGCGGGAGTCCACACACAAGATACGCAGTATTTT	CASSLMGLAGVHTQDTQYF
NA	TRBV2	TRBJ2-2	TRBD2	TGTGCCAGCCTGGGGGGGATACAAAACACCGGGGAGCTGTTTTTT	CASLGGIQNTGELFF
NA	TRBV3-1/TRBV3-2	TRBJ2-1	NA	TGTGCCAGCAGCCAAGTCTCTAATGAGCAGTTCTTC	CASSQVSNEQFF
NA	TRBV18	TRBJ1-1	NA	TGTGCCAGCTCACCGGGGCAGGGCCGGCCCGGTGAAGCTTTCTTT	CASSPGQGRPGEAFF
NA	TRBV5-1	TRBJ1-6	TRBD1	TGCGCCAGCAGCTTGGAGGGGGGACAGGGGTTTCTAAATTCACCCCTCCACTTT	CASSLEGGQGFLNSPLHF
NA	TRBV5-1	TRBJ1-2	TRBD1	TGCGCCAGCAGCCCGGGGACAGGGGACTATGGCTACACCTTC	CASSPGTGDYGYTF
NA	TRBV6-6	TRBJ2-7	NA	TGTGCCAGCAGTTTAACAGGGACGCCTCTCTACGAGCAGTACTTC	CASSLTGTPLYEQYF
NA	TRBV3-1/TRBV3-2	TRBJ2-3	NA	TGTGCCAGCAGCCAACACCAGAGGGCCCCTGCAGATACGCAGTATTTT	CASSQHQRAPADTQYF
NA	TRBV6-2/TRBV6-3	TRBJ1-5	NA	TGTGCCAGCAGTCGCCGGACAGCCGGCACCAATCAGCCCCAGCATTTT	CASSRRTAGTNQPQHF
NA	TRBV5-5	TRBJ2-7	NA	TGTGCCAGCAGCTTGTTACACCAGCAGGGCGAGCAGTACTTC	CASSLLHQQGEQYF
NA	TRBV19	TRBJ1-2	TRBD1	TGTGCCAGTAGTATGAAGGGGGCAGGCTATGGCTACACCTTC	CASSMKGAGYGYTF
NA	TRBV6-6	TRBJ1-6	NA	TGTGCCAGCAGTTACTCGAAGGAGACCCTCCACTTT	CASSYSKETLHF
NA	TRBV2	TRBJ1-1	NA	TGTGCCACCAGGGCAGGGCCCACTGAAGCTTTCTTT	CATRAGPTEAFF
NA	TRBV10-3	TRBJ1-5	NA	TGTGCCATCAGTGAGTCGACCCAGGGAAATCAGCCCCAGCATTTT	CAISESTQGNQPQHF
NA	TRBV11-2	TRBJ2-1	TRBD2	TGTGCCAGCAGCTTAGGGGGGAGGGTCTATGAGCAGTTCTTC	CASSLGGRVYEQFF
NA	TRBV2	TRBJ2-7	TRBD2	TGTGCCAGCAGCGAAACTAGCGGGAGTGTCTCCGAGCAGTACTTC	CASSETSGSVSEQYF
NA	TRBV5-1	TRBJ2-3	NA	TGCGCCAGCAGCCAACGCAGGGAGGTGGATACGCAGTATTTT	CASSQRREVDTQYF
NA	TRBV27	TRBJ1-4	NA	TGTGCCAGCAGTTTATGGGGCCCCAGGGGCACTAATGAAAAACTGTTTTTT	CASSLWGPRGTNEKLFF
NA	TRBV3-1/TRBV3-2	TRBJ1-6	TRBD1	TGTGCCAGCAGCCAATCGCAGGGGGCTTGGAATTCACCCCTCCACTTT	CASSQSQGAWNSPLHF
once	TRBV28	TRBJ1-5	TRBD1	TGTGCCAGCAGCCCCGGGACAGGGGACAATCAGCCCCAGCATTTT	CASSPGTGDNQPQHF
once	TRBV2	TRBJ2-1	TRBD2	TGTGCCAGCAGCCCGGGACTAGCGGGAGAGAGTGAGCAGTTCTTC	CASSPGLAGESEQFF
NA	TRBV11-1	TRBJ2-7	NA	TGTGCCAGCAGCTTAAGCATAAACTCCTACGAGCAGTACTTC	CASSLSINSYEQYF
NA	TRBV15	TRBJ2-1	NA	TGTGCCACCGGGAAGGGGTGGAATGAGCAGTTCTTC	CATGKGWNEQFF
few	TRBV5-6	TRBJ1-2	NA	TGTGCCAGCAGCTTGAGGTCGGGATCTGGCTATGGCTACACCTTC	CASSLRSGSGYGYTF
NA	TRBV4-1	TRBJ1-4	NA	TGCGCCAGCAGCCAAGACCCCTCCGGGTCGCAGGGGAATAATGAAAAACTGTTTTTT	CASSQDPSGSQGNNEKLFF
NA	TRBV6-5	TRBJ2-7	TRBD2	TGTGCCAGCAGCCGCACTAGCGGGAGCTACGAGCAGTACTTC	CASSRTSGSYEQYF
NA	TRBV7-9	TRBJ2-5	NA	TGTGCCAGCAGCTTAGTGACAGGGAGGGAGACCCAGTACTTC	CASSLVTGRETQYF
NA	TRBV5-6	TRBJ2-1	NA	TGTGCCAGCAGACCGCAGGGGAGCTCCTACAATGAGCAGTTCTTC	CASRPQGSSYNEQFF
once	TRBV28	TRBJ1-5	TRBD1	TGTGCCAGCAGTCCCCCAGGGGGGAGGCAGCCCCAGCATTTT	CASSPPGGRQPQHF
NA	TRBV20-1	TRBJ2-1	NA	TGCAGTGCTAGTGGCCTTACACAGTTCTTC	CSASGLTQFF
NA	TRBV5-1	TRBJ2-7	NA	TGCGCCAGCAGCTGGGGGGGACAGGTCTACGAGCAGTACTTC	CASSWGGQVYEQYF
NA	TRBV7-2	TRBJ1-5	NA	TGTGCCAGCAGCCCATTGGGGGGTTATAGCAATCAGCCCCAGCATTTT	CASSPLGGYSNQPQHF
NA	TRBV6-5	TRBJ2-1	TRBD1	TGTGCCAGCAGACCCGGGACAGGGGGCTTATATGAGCAGTTCTTC	CASRPGTGGLYEQFF
NA	TRBV6-2/TRBV6-3	TRBJ2-7	TRBD2	TGTGCCAGCAGCGCCATAGGGACGGGAGGCTCCTACGAGCAGTACTTC	CASSAIGTGGSYEQYF
NA	TRBV5-1	TRBJ2-1	TRBD1	TGCGCCAGCAGCATGGGACAGGGTAATGAGCAGTTCTTC	CASSMGQGNEQFF
NA	TRBV11-2	TRBJ1-6	TRBD1	TGTGCCAGCAGCTTCTCGACAGGGGTCGAAGATTCACCCCTCCACTTT	CASSFSTGVEDSPLHF
once	TRBV6-4	TRBJ2-1	NA	TGTGCCAGCAGCCACCGGGCAGGGGTCAACAATGAGCAGTTCTTC	CASSHRAGVNNEQFF
few	TRBV3-1/TRBV3-2	TRBJ1-5	NA	TGTGCCAGCAGCCAAGGGGGACTTCCCCAGCATTTT	CASSQGGLPQHF
NA	TRBV3-1/TRBV3-2	TRBJ1-5	NA	TGTGCCAGCAGCCAAGACGAGGGCCTTCAGCCCCAGCATTTT	CASSQDEGLQPQHF
NA	TRBV2	TRBJ1-2	NA	TGTGCCAGCAGAGATTCAATTTACGAGTATGGCTACACCTTC	CASRDSIYEYGYTF
NA	TRBV30	TRBJ1-4	NA	TGTGCCTGGAGGCCCCATGGGAGTTCTAATGAAAAACTGTTTTTT	CAWRPHGSSNEKLFF
NA	TRBV2	TRBJ1-6	NA	TGTGCCAGCATGCTAACCCGTAATTCACCCCTCCACTTT	CASMLTRNSPLHF
once	TRBV20-1	TRBJ2-2	TRBD1	TGCAGTGCTAGTTTGACAGGGGACACCGGGGAGCTGTTTTTT	CSASLTGDTGELFF
NA	TRBV7-8	TRBJ2-3	TRBD2	TGTGCCAGCAGCTCTCAGACGGGGAGGGACACAGATACGCAGTATTTT	CASSSQTGRDTDTQYF
NA	TRBV5-1	TRBJ2-3	NA	TGCGCCAGCAGCCGGATCGGGGGCACAGATACGCAGTATTTT	CASSRIGGTDTQYF
NA	TRBV3-1/TRBV3-2	TRBJ1-6	NA	TGTGCCAGCAGCCAAGATGCGGGAAGCTCCTATAATTCACCCCTCCACTTT	CASSQDAGSSYNSPLHF
NA	TRBV27	TRBJ1-1	TRBD1	TGTGCCAGCAGTATAACCGGGACAGGGGGACGTGAAGCTTTCTTT	CASSITGTGGREAFF
NA	TRBV5-1	TRBJ1-2	TRBD1	TGCGCCAGCACCCCGGGACAGGGTTTAGGCAACTATGGCTACACCTTC	CASTPGQGLGNYGYTF
NA	TRBV28	TRBJ1-6	NA	TGTGCCAGCAGTTCCGGCCCGGATCCCATCGAGGGTCTCCACTTT	CASSSGPDPIEGLHF
NA	TRBV5-1	TRBJ2-5	NA	TGCGCCAGCAGCTTGGCCATACAGCAAGAGACCCAGTACTTC	CASSLAIQQETQYF